These T cell receptor beta chains were read from a single sample in a study of blood T cells in healthy people across ages. Via MiXCR, TCRdb re-called the 5' RACE reads, giving one row per CDR3 protein. The table has 350,000 to 450,000 distinct CDR3 sequences, 50% to 60% seen once. Sequences were obtained from blood. The receptors come from a man in his 60s in good health. Each CDR3 is given with its conserved first and last residue. A D gene is named only where the DNA matches it firmly. Only some rows state a clone size, as once, few, many or a class for expanded clones.

D: TRBD2; V: TRBV20-1; size: .; J: TRBJ2-1; CDR3: CSARDAAEGLADYNEQFF; DNA: TGCAGTGCTAGAGACGCCGCCGAAGGACTAGCGGACTACAATGAGCAGTTCTTC
D: TRBD2; V: TRBV28; size: .; J: TRBJ2-7; CDR3: CASKGLALYEQYF; DNA: TGTGCCAGCAAGGGACTAGCCCTCTACGAGCAGTACTTC
D: .; V: TRBV10-3; size: .; J: TRBJ2-7; CDR3: CAISQGLSYEQYF; DNA: TGTGCCATCAGCCAGGGACTCTCCTACGAGCAGTACTTC
D: .; V: TRBV2; size: .; J: TRBJ2-7; CDR3: CASSGGAPAYEQYF; DNA: TGTGCCAGCAGTGGCGGGGCGCCGGCCTACGAGCAGTACTTC
D: .; V: TRBV30; size: many; J: TRBJ1-6; CDR3: CASQLTASTNSPLHF; DNA: TGTGCCTCACAGCTCACAGCCTCGACCAATTCACCCCTCCACTTT
D: .; V: TRBV5-1; size: .; J: TRBJ2-7; CDR3: CASSLAGRSEQYF; DNA: TGCGCCAGCAGCTTGGCGGGGAGGTCCGAGCAGTACTTC
D: .; V: TRBV28; size: .; J: TRBJ2-7; CDR3: CASTMDRYEQYF; DNA: TGTGCCAGCACCATGGACCGATACGAGCAGTACTTC
D: TRBD2; V: TRBV12-3/TRBV12-4; size: .; J: TRBJ2-6; CDR3: CASSRGVSLSGANVLTF; DNA: TGTGCCAGCAGTCGGGGGGTATCTCTCTCTGGGGCCAACGTCCTGACTTTC
D: .; V: TRBV4-2; size: .; J: TRBJ2-5; CDR3: CASSQEGVLVSQETQYF; DNA: TGTGCCAGCAGCCAAGAGGGAGTACTAGTTTCCCAAGAGACCCAGTACTTC
D: TRBD2; V: TRBV3-1; size: .; J: TRBJ2-7; CDR3: CASSQEPGLAAGEQYF; DNA: TGTGCCAGCAGCCAAGAACCGGGACTAGCAGCGGGCGAGCAGTACTTC
D: TRBD1; V: TRBV20-1; size: .; J: TRBJ1-2; CDR3: CSAPTGGDGYTF; DNA: TGCAGTGCTCCCACAGGGGGCGATGGCTACACCTTC
D: TRBD1; V: TRBV19; size: .; J: TRBJ2-3; CDR3: CASSIGTVAYTQYF; DNA: TGTGCCAGTAGTATCGGGACAGTAGCCTATACGCAGTATTTT
D: .; V: TRBV7-3; size: few; J: TRBJ1-2; CDR3: CASSGGGRDGYTF; DNA: TGTGCCAGCAGTGGGGGGGGGCGCGATGGCTACACCTTC
D: .; V: TRBV7-2; size: .; J: TRBJ1-5; CDR3: CASSLGSGSNQPQHF; DNA: TGTGCCAGCAGCTTGGGATCGGGTAGCAATCAGCCCCAGCATTTT
D: .; V: TRBV15; size: .; J: TRBJ2-1; CDR3: CATSRSERMQFF; DNA: TGTGCCACCAGCAGGTCAGAGCGGATGCAGTTCTTC
D: .; V: TRBV28; size: many; J: TRBJ2-7; CDR3: CASAPQIYEQYF; DNA: TGTGCCAGTGCACCCCAGATCTACGAGCAGTACTTC
D: .; V: TRBV7-9; size: .; J: TRBJ2-2; CDR3: CASSPTRQNTGELFF; DNA: TGTGCCAGCAGCCCAACACGACAGAACACCGGGGAGCTGTTTTTT
D: TRBD1; V: TRBV6-5; size: .; J: TRBJ1-2; CDR3: CASNPDRGSGYTF; DNA: TGTGCCAGCAACCCGGACAGGGGAAGTGGCTACACCTTC
D: .; V: TRBV29-1; size: once; J: TRBJ1-4; CDR3: CSVNPGEKLFF; DNA: TGCAGCGTTAATCCTGGTGAAAAACTGTTTTTT
D: .; V: TRBV4-1; size: .; J: TRBJ2-2; CDR3: CASSQVELITGELFF; DNA: TGCGCCAGCAGCCAAGTGGAGCTAATCACCGGGGAGCTGTTTTTT
D: TRBD2; V: TRBV7-2; size: .; J: TRBJ2-1; CDR3: CASSLVKREYNEQFF; DNA: TGTGCCAGCAGCTTAGTAAAGCGGGAGTACAATGAGCAGTTCTTC
D: .; V: TRBV27; size: .; J: TRBJ2-3; CDR3: CASSLPPPGTQYF; DNA: TGTGCCAGCAGTTTGCCGCCCCCTGGGACGCAGTATTTT
D: .; V: TRBV4-1; size: .; J: TRBJ2-6; CDR3: CASSQAGVSGANVLTF; DNA: TGCGCCAGCAGCCAAGCCGGGGTATCTGGGGCCAACGTCCTGACTTTC
D: .; V: TRBV7-9; size: many; J: TRBJ2-3; CDR3: CASSPVGDTQYF; DNA: TGTGCCAGCAGCCCCGTTGGGGATACGCAGTATTTT
D: .; V: TRBV7-6; size: few; J: TRBJ1-4; CDR3: CASSLGGHATLHEKLFF; DNA: TGTGCCAGCAGCTTAGGGGGACACGCCACTCTACATGAAAAACTGTTTTTT
D: TRBD2; V: TRBV2; size: .; J: TRBJ2-1; CDR3: CATETSGVQNEQFF; DNA: TGTGCCACCGAGACTAGCGGAGTTCAAAATGAGCAGTTCTTC
D: TRBD1; V: TRBV20-1; size: .; J: TRBJ1-1; CDR3: CSALIGGQGPTEAFF; DNA: TGCAGTGCCTTAATCGGGGGACAGGGGCCCACTGAAGCTTTCTTT
D: .; V: TRBV5-1; size: .; J: TRBJ2-3; CDR3: CASSLDGRDLTDTQYF; DNA: TGCGCCAGCAGCTTGGACGGCAGGGATTTAACAGATACGCAGTATTTT
D: .; V: TRBV28; size: few; J: TRBJ2-7; CDR3: CASTDTGWFKYF; DNA: TGTGCCAGCACCGACACAGGGTGGTTTAAGTACTTC
D: .; V: TRBV7-9; size: .; J: TRBJ2-6; CDR3: CASSPDRSGANVLTF; DNA: TGTGCCAGCAGCCCCGACCGATCTGGGGCCAACGTCCTGACTTTC
D: TRBD1; V: TRBV9; size: .; J: TRBJ2-2; CDR3: CASTHRDSYTGELFF; DNA: TGTGCCAGCACTCACCGGGACAGCTATACCGGGGAGCTGTTTTTT
D: TRBD1; V: TRBV29-1; size: few; J: TRBJ2-4; CDR3: CSVGYEDRVGNIQYF; DNA: TGCAGCGTTGGGTACGAGGACAGGGTAGGAAACATTCAGTACTTC
D: TRBD2; V: TRBV7-3; size: few; J: TRBJ2-3; CDR3: CASSPSGTSGRGGTDTQYF; DNA: TGTGCCAGCAGCCCATCCGGGACTAGCGGGAGAGGGGGCACAGATACGCAGTATTTT
D: .; V: TRBV29-1; size: many; J: TRBJ1-1; CDR3: CSVEDRGYTEAFF; DNA: TGCAGCGTTGAAGATCGAGGGTACACTGAAGCTTTCTTT
D: .; V: TRBV5-1; size: few; J: TRBJ2-5; CDR3: CASSFRTEQETQYF; DNA: TGCGCCAGCAGCTTTAGGACGGAACAAGAGACCCAGTACTTC
D: .; V: TRBV12-3/TRBV12-4; size: .; J: TRBJ1-2; CDR3: CASSPNTPGVDGYTF; DNA: TGTGCCAGCAGTCCAAATACCCCGGGGGTGGATGGCTACACCTTC
D: .; V: TRBV7-9; size: .; J: TRBJ1-2; CDR3: CASSHGGFGGYTF; DNA: TGTGCCAGCAGCCACGGGGGGTTCGGGGGCTACACCTTC
D: TRBD1; V: TRBV29-1; size: .; J: TRBJ1-1; CDR3: CSVGQGNTEAFF; DNA: TGCAGCGTAGGACAGGGTAACACTGAAGCTTTCTTT
D: TRBD2; V: TRBV7-9; size: .; J: TRBJ2-4; CDR3: CASSLSGMDIQYF; DNA: TGTGCCAGCAGCTTAAGCGGGATGGACATTCAGTACTTC
D: TRBD2; V: TRBV7-3; size: .; J: TRBJ2-3; CDR3: CASSFGTSGRHPSTDTQYF; DNA: TGTGCCAGCAGCTTCGGGACTAGCGGGAGGCACCCTAGCACAGATACGCAGTATTTT
D: .; V: TRBV2; size: .; J: TRBJ1-2; CDR3: CASSEFPRGNYGYTF; DNA: TGTGCCAGCAGTGAATTCCCCAGGGGCAACTATGGCTACACCTTC
D: TRBD2; V: TRBV7-2; size: many; J: TRBJ2-3; CDR3: CASSPTSATDTQYF; DNA: TGTGCCAGCAGCCCAACTAGCGCCACAGATACGCAGTATTTT
D: .; V: TRBV3-1; size: .; J: TRBJ2-4; CDR3: CASSRSAKNIQYF; DNA: TGTGCCAGCAGCAGGTCGGCCAAAAACATTCAGTACTTC
D: TRBD1; V: TRBV25-1; size: .; J: TRBJ1-5; CDR3: CASQGAGQLQHF; DNA: TGTGCCAGCCAGGGGGCAGGTCAGCTCCAGCATTTT
D: .; V: TRBV20-1; size: .; J: TRBJ2-7; CDR3: CSARDTALEQYF; DNA: TGCAGTGCTAGAGATACAGCGCTCGAGCAGTACTTC
D: .; V: TRBV4-3; size: many; J: TRBJ2-1; CDR3: CASSQERRLGEQFF; DNA: TGCGCCAGCAGCCAAGAGAGAAGGTTGGGTGAGCAGTTCTTC
D: .; V: TRBV11-2; size: .; J: TRBJ2-1; CDR3: CASSFGGSYEQFF; DNA: TGTGCCAGCAGCTTCGGCGGGTCCTATGAGCAGTTCTTC
D: TRBD1; V: TRBV18; size: .; J: TRBJ2-7; CDR3: CASSLSPGQGTSSYEQYF; DNA: TGTGCCAGCTCACTAAGTCCGGGACAGGGGACCAGCTCCTACGAGCAGTACTTC